One sample yielded the 3 T cell receptor beta chains listed below, sequenced in a study of control samples from healthy donors and cancer patients. The data were produced by immunoSEQ multiplex PCR, yet TCRdb's version contains in-frame clones alone and is incomplete. Seen here are around 82,000 clones, 70% to 90% observed once, and the top ten hold over 15%. Sequenced material: blood. Source of these receptors: a middle-aged man in good health.

In nucleotides, the CDR3 is TGTGCCAGCCCGACAGGGATCAACTATGGCTACACCTTC. Encoded protein: CASPTGINYGYTF. The gene calls are TRBV7-9 and TRBJ1-2, with 7 bases matching TRBD1. V dropped 8 bases and J dropped 2; count of bases not matched to a gene: 5. CDR3 length equals 13 residues. The germline CDR1 and CDR2 sequences are SEHNR and FQNEAQ (reference sequence).

The genes are TRBV7-9 and TRBJ1-1, with a weak D call TRBD1 (6 bases). The CDR3 covers 15 residues. Germline V CDR1 and CDR2: SEHNR, FQNEAQ (reference sequence). V lost 7 bases and J lost 5, with 20 bases in between. The CDR3 region has the DNA TGTGCCAGCACCCCAGTCGGGGGCGCCGCTACTGAAGCTTTCTTT. Translating it yields CASTPVGGAATEAFF.

This chain connects TRBV9 to TRBJ1-2, with D tentatively TRBD1 (6 bases). The germline V gene has CDR1 SGDLS and CDR2 YYNGEE. V lost 5 bases and J 7 bases, leaving 15 bases between the germline ends. CDR3 length: 13 amino acids. The chain's CDR3 is CASRSGGPSGYTF. The CDR3 DNA reads as TGTGCCAGCAGGTCGGGGGGGCCAAGTGGCTACACCTTC.